This entry lists 25 T cell receptor beta chains sequenced from one sample in a study of cytomegalovirus exposure and HLA in healthy donors. The PCR was carried out with 60 Vbeta primers and 13 Jbeta primers. Generated by immunoSEQ multiplex PCR, the TCRdb table keeps only in-frame clones and is missing some. The sample has around 110,000 clones, roughly 80% seen once; the top ten hold less than 2.5%. The sequencing sample was made of PBMCs. Receptor source: a man aged 30 to 39 in good health and CMV-seronegative.

J is TRBJ2-3 and V is TRBV19; TRBD2 matches 9 bases. This CDR3 contains 17 residues. Per the germline V gene, CDR1 is LNHDA and CDR2 is SQIVND (reference sequence). The V segment lost 3 bases and the J segment 0 bases; nucleotides outside the gene matches: 7. CDR3 in amino acids: CASSILAGRSSTDTQYF. The CDR3 DNA follows: TGTGCCAGTAGTATCCTAGCGGGACGTTCTAGCACAGATACGCAGTATTTT.

The chain uses TRBV5-1 and TRBJ1-3, with 7 bases identical to TRBD1. V lost 4 bases to trimming and J lost 0 bases; unmatched junction nucleotides: 13. The CDR3 length is 18 residues. Germline V lookup: CDR1 SGHRS, CDR2 YFSETQ. The CDR3 nucleotides read TGCGCCAGCAGCCGCACAACAGGGGCGACGAACTCTGGAAACACCATATATTTT. Translation: CASSRTTGATNSGNTIYF.

This clone showed up just a few times. This chain uses TRBV5-1 with TRBJ1-1; TRBD1 might be the D (5 bases). Germline assignment: CDR1 SGHRS and CDR2 YFSETQ. This CDR3 comprises 16 residues. V gave up 7 bases and J gave up 0 bases, with 19 bases separating them. The CDR3 region has the DNA TGCGCCAGCTCAAAGACGGGGGTCCTTCTGAACACTGAAGCTTTCTTT. This sequence encodes CASSKTGVLLNTEAFF.

This chain links TRBV7-2 with TRBJ2-5; D call uncertain. The better agreement between TRBJ2-7 and the DNA end casts doubt on the J call. The CDR3 runs to 16 residues. Germline loops: CDR1 SGHTA, CDR2 FQGNSA. CDR3: CASSLERPTKGYEQYF. Written as DNA, the CDR3 is TGTGCCAGCAGCTTAGAACGGCCAACTAAAGGCTACGAGCAGTACTTC.

This chain uses TRBV11-2 with TRBJ2-3; 7 positions agree with TRBD1. CDR3 length: 15 amino acids. Germline V gives CDR1 SGHAT, CDR2 FQNNGV. Trimming removed 4 bases from V and 6 bases from J; junction bases left unmatched: 10. CDR3 sequence reads: CASSSWDSSLDTQYF. The CDR3 region has the DNA TGTGCCAGCAGCTCCTGGGACAGTTCCCTTGATACGCAGTATTTT.

V and J are TRBV6-5 and TRBJ1-2; D gene uncertain. The CDR3 length is 13 residues. Germline lookup yields CDR1 MNHEY and CDR2 SVGAGI. V gave up 6 bases and J gave up 3 bases, with 11 bases separating them. CDR3 in amino acids: CASRTLMDYGYTF. The CDR3 bases are TGTGCCAGCAGGACTCTCATGGACTATGGCTACACCTTC.

Only a few counts were recorded for this clone. The chain couples TRBV14 to TRBJ2-3, with D possibly being TRBD2 (5 bases). This CDR3 has 14 residues. Germline CDR1 and CDR2: SGHDN and FVKESK. V lost 4 bases and J lost 0, with 8 bases in between. The CDR3 nucleotides are TGTGCCAGCAGCCCCGGGATGAGCACAGATACGCAGTATTTT. Protein product: CASSPGMSTDTQYF.

The table lists this clone with a few counts. This chain uses TRBV6-1 with TRBJ2-2; 10 bases are shared with TRBD1. Looked up from germline, CDR1 is MNHNS and CDR2 is SASEGT. With V trimmed by 6 bases and J by 5 bases, 6 bases remained unmatched. There are 15 residues in the CDR3. CDR3 DNA sequence: TGTGCCAGCAGCCCGACAGGGGGCGATACCGGGGAGCTGTTTTTT. As protein: CASSPTGGDTGELFF.

In DNA, the CDR3 is TGTGCCAGCAGCCGTCGGACTAGCGGGGGGGTAAGCACAGATACGCAGTATTTT. Protein product: CASSRRTSGGVSTDTQYF. J is TRBJ2-3 and V is TRBV4-2, with 15 bases that match TRBD2. This CDR3 has 18 amino acids. Germline CDR1 is LGHNA and CDR2 is YNFKEQ. After removal of 4 bases from V and 0 bases from J, the junction contained 5 bases not matched to a gene.

This chain connects TRBV5-1 to TRBJ1-1, with 7 bases lining up with TRBD1. The CDR3 sequence is 14 residues long. Trimming at V came to 4 bases and at J to 2 bases, leaving 5 bases not matched to a gene. CDR1 is SGHRS and CDR2 is YFSETQ in the germline V gene. CDR3 sequence (DNA): TGCGCCAGCAGCCCTACAGGGGCTAACACTGAAGCTTTCTTT. Protein: CASSPTGANTEAFF. The full variable domain, its missing parts supplied by reference TRBV5-1 and TRBJ1-1, is KAGVTQTPRYLIKTRGQQVTLSCSPISGHRSVSWYQQTPGQGLQFLFEYFSETQRNKGNFPGRFSGRQFSNSRSEMNVSTLELGDSALYLCASSPTGANTEAFFGQGTRLTVV.

J is TRBJ1-2 and V is TRBV28, with 7 positions matching TRBD1. This CDR3 has 13 residues. The germline V gene has CDR1 MDHEN and CDR2 SYDVKM. Losses at the gene ends were 5 bases for V and 4 bases for J; bases not matched to a gene: 4. Here the CDR3 reads CASSPDRVYGYTF. The DNA of the CDR3 is TGTGCCAGCAGTCCTGACAGGGTCTATGGCTACACCTTC.

The V and J genes are TRBV4-2 and TRBJ2-1; maybe TRBD1 (6 bases). V lost 3 bases and J lost 7, with 13 bases in between. CDR1 is LGHNA, CDR2 YNFKEQ, per germline. This CDR3 has 14 residues. CDR3 DNA sequence: TGTGCCAGCAGCCAGCCTAATACAGGGAATGAGCAGTTCTTC. It codes for CASSQPNTGNEQFF.

The chain recombines TRBV5-1 with TRBJ2-5; D possibly corresponds to TRBD1 (6 bases). Per the germline V gene, CDR1 is SGHRS and CDR2 is YFSETQ. V was clipped by 0 bases and J by 4 bases, with 10 bases between them. CDR3 length: 14 amino acids. The CDR3 coding sequence is TGCGCCAGCAGCTTGGGGTCAGGGGTAGAGACCCAGTACTTC. This codes for CASSLGSGVETQYF. Full variable domain (outside the CDR3, taken from reference TRBV5-1 and TRBJ2-5): KAGVTQTPRYLIKTRGQQVTLSCSPISGHRSVSWYQQTPGQGLQFLFEYFSETQRNKGNFPGRFSGRQFSNSRSEMNVSTLELGDSALYLCASSLGSGVETQYFGPGTRLLVL.

The J gene is TRBJ2-3, the V gene TRBV6-1; D unclear. V lost 4 bases and J lost 4, with 12 bases in between. Germline lookup yields CDR1 MNHNS and CDR2 SASEGT. There are 14 residues in the CDR3. The CDR3 DNA follows: TGTGCCAGCAGTGTATCTTCTAGTCCAGATACGCAGTATTTT. Translating it yields CASSVSSSPDTQYF.

The chain employs TRBV2 and TRBJ2-3; a weak D match, TRBD1 (5 bases). The germline CDR1 and CDR2 sequences are SNHLY and FYNNEI. With 10 bases removed from V and 2 bases from J, the gap between germline ends came to 13 bases. CDR3 length: 13 amino acids. CDR3 in DNA: TGTGCCACCAAACAGGATACCACAGATACGCAGTATTTT. Its protein is CATKQDTTDTQYF.

This clone was observed once. V is TRBV5-4 and J is TRBJ2-7; 10 bases line up with TRBD1. The J segment lost 3 bases and the V segment lost 3 bases, leaving 3 bases of the junction unmatched. CDR1 is SGHNT and CDR2 is YYREEE in the germline V gene (reference sequence). The CDR3 consists of 14 residues. CDR3 coding DNA: TGTGCCAGCAGCTCGGACAGGGGGGACTACGAGCAGTACTTC. It yields the protein CASSSDRGDYEQYF.

This sequence joins TRBV7-7 and TRBJ2-1, with 9 bases lining up with TRBD1. This CDR3 comprises 18 residues. Germline V lookup: CDR1 SSHAT, CDR2 FNYEAQ (reference sequence). V lost 2 bases, J lost 5 bases, and 13 bases stayed unmatched. The CDR3 sequence is CASSLRGTGTGINNEQFF. For the CDR3, the DNA is TGTGCCAGCAGCTTAAGGGGGACCGGGACAGGGATAAACAATGAGCAGTTCTTC.

The J gene is TRBJ2-3, the V gene TRBV15; 8 bases line up with TRBD2. CDR3 length equals 13 residues. The germline V gene has CDR1 LNHNV and CDR2 YYDKDF (reference sequence). Trimming took 11 bases from V and 0 from J; bases not matched to a gene: 4. The chain's CDR3 is CASTGGSTDTQYF. As DNA, the CDR3 is TGTGCCTCCACGGGGGGGAGCACAGATACGCAGTATTTT.

The CDR3 DNA follows: TGTGCCAGCAGTTCTCCGGGACAGGGATCCTATGGCTACACCTTC. Translating gives CASSSPGQGSYGYTF. The chain uses TRBV28 and TRBJ1-2; 9 nucleotides agree with TRBD1. This CDR3 contains 15 residues. Germline V CDR1 and CDR2: MDHEN, SYDVKM. The J segment lost 4 bases and the V segment lost 4 bases, leaving 7 bases of the junction unmatched.

This sequence joins TRBV6-5 and TRBJ2-7, with TRBD2 matching over 9 bases. The CDR3 runs 14 residues. J was trimmed by 0 bases and V by 6 bases; bases with no gene match: 3. CDR1 is MNHEY and CDR2 is SVGAGI in the germline V gene. The CDR3 DNA reads as TGTGCCAGCAGAGTAGCGGGGGTCTCCTACGAGCAGTACTTC. Translation: CASRVAGVSYEQYF.

V and J are TRBV19 and TRBJ2-3; D is perhaps TRBD2 (5 bases). Between the trimmed V and J ends, which lost 6 bases and 2 bases, there was a span of 9 bases. In germline, CDR1 is LNHDA, CDR2 SQIVND (reference sequence). This CDR3 comprises 13 residues. The chain's CDR3 is CASRFGITDTQYF. Here the CDR3 DNA reads TGTGCCAGTAGGTTCGGGATCACAGATACGCAGTATTTT.

The chain has TRBV6-5 and TRBJ2-2; TRBD2 agrees at 7 bases. Germline-derived CDR1 and CDR2 are MNHEY and SVGAGI. The J segment lost 5 bases and the V segment lost 2 bases, leaving 2 bases of the junction unmatched. The CDR3 loop spans 14 amino acids. CDR3 region: CASSYLGGTGELFF. Here the CDR3 DNA reads TGTGCCAGCAGTTACCTGGGAGGGACCGGGGAGCTGTTTTTT.

The chain carries TRBV27 and TRBJ1-5; TRBD1 might be the D (5 bases). The CDR3 runs to 13 residues. The germline V and J ends were trimmed by 8 bases and 5 bases, with 13 bases remaining between them. From germline, CDR1 is MNHEY and CDR2 SMNVEV (reference sequence). The CDR3 DNA reads TGTGCCAGCGTATCCTGGGGGGATCAGCCCCAGCATTTT. Protein sequence: CASVSWGDQPQHF.

The chain uses TRBV5-4 and TRBJ2-7; 8 bases map to TRBD2. Germline V lookup: CDR1 SGHNT, CDR2 YYREEE (reference sequence). CDR3 length: 13 amino acids. Losses at the gene ends were 4 bases for V and 3 bases for J; bases not matched to a gene: 3. The CDR3 loop reads CASSPRGGYEQYF. In DNA form, the CDR3 reads TGTGCCAGCAGCCCCCGGGGGGGCTACGAGCAGTACTTC.

This chain uses TRBV5-6 with TRBJ1-6; 9 nucleotides agree with TRBD1. Germline assignment: CDR1 SGHDT and CDR2 YYEEEE. This CDR3 has 16 amino acids. V gave up 3 bases and J gave up 6 bases; unmatched junction bases: 7. For the CDR3, the DNA is TGTGCCAGCAGCTCCGGCGGGACAGGGTTTAATTCACCCCTCCACTTT. Amino acid sequence: CASSSGGTGFNSPLHF.